The T cell receptor beta chain described here comes from a study of STAT3 mutations in large granular lymphocyte leukemia. Study-wide points: In several patients, dominant TCR clone burden exceeded STAT3 mutant burden. Every T-LGLL patient had at least one immunodominant TCRbeta clonotype. In about 35% of the 18 patients, new TCR clonotypes emerged after therapy. Sampling intervals varied between patients and samples. In some patients, a small highly pathogenic clone possibly went undetected.

Profiled with immunoSEQ multiplex PCR; TCRdb holds only in-frame clones, not every one. The sample records 16,000 or so clones, approximately 84% being singletons. A remark on this clone: Its antigen is not known.

J gave up 1 base and V 4 bases, and 8 bases lay outside the gene matches. The CDR3 sequence is 16 residues long. Germline V gene sequence: CDR1 LGHNA, CDR2 YNFKEQ. Material: peripheral blood mononuclear cells. The clonotype comes from a man between 50 and 59 years old with T-cell large granular lymphocyte leukemia. Some clones in this sample may be carry-over from other donors' samples. The V gene is TRBV4-2, the J gene TRBJ2-3; 7 positions agree with TRBD1. As DNA, the CDR3 is TGTGCCAGCAGCCCCCTGGCAGGGGGTGGCACAGATACGCAGTATTTT. Protein product: CASSPLAGGGTDTQYF.